The clone carrying this T cell receptor beta chain was picked up a small number of times. Its antigen is as yet unknown. From the RT-PCR reads, TCRdb called clonotypes with MiXCR, one entry per CDR3 protein. Of almost 250,000 distinct CDR3 sequences listed, over 9% are singletons. This sample stems from a study of response to subunit inactivated influenza vaccine. Study observations and caveats: The authors suggested that every seasonal influenza vaccination recruits few new T cells.

J lost 5 bases, V lost 7 bases, and 5 bases had no gene match. The CDR3 covers 13 residues. Germline V gene sequence: CDR1 LNHDA, CDR2 SQIVND (reference sequence). The sequencing here drew on non-naive T cells sorted from PBMCs, taken around 15 days before vaccination. The chain employs TRBV19 and TRBJ2-1; 7 positions match TRBD2. The sequence derives from a middle-aged man who received an inactivated influenza vaccine. The chain's CDR3 is CASISRGDNEQFF. CDR3 coding DNA: TGTGCCAGTATCAGCCGGGGGGACAATGAGCAGTTCTTC.